The TCR beta chain described here comes from a study of T cells in localized non-small cell lung cancer. Germline V CDR1 and CDR2: MNHEY, SVGAGI. Trimming left V 5 bases short and J 4 bases short, with 6 bases between. The CDR3 contains 11 residues. Comment on this clone: The antigen remains undetermined.

The table came from immunoSEQ multiplex PCR; TCRdb's copy has only in-frame clones and leaves some out. The data show roughly 50,000 clones, more than 85% seen once. The study, taken as a whole, reports: The study detected a median about 57 of the top 100 tumor clones in adjacent lung. Tumor showed lower T cell clonality than uninvolved adjacent lung, where it was highest.

The receptor was derived from a man aged 40 to 69 with stage I lung adenocarcinoma. Sequenced here: peripheral blood, sampled before any cancer treatment. The gene calls are TRBV6-5 and TRBJ2-7, with unresolved D. The CDR3 is CASSTSYEQYF. In DNA form, the CDR3 reads TGTGCCAGCAGTACTTCATACGAGCAGTACTTC.